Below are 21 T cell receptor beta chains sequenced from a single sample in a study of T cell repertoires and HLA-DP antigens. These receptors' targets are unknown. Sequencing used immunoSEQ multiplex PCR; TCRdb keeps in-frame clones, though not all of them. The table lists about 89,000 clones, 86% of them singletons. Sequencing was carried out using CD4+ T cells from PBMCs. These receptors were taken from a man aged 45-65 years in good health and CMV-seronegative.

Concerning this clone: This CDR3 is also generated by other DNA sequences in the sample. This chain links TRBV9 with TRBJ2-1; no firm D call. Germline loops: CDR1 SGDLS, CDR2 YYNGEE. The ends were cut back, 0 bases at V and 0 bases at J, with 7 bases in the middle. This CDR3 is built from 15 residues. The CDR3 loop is CASSVEASSYNEQFF. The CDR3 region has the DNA TGTGCCAGCAGCGTAGAGGCTAGCTCCTACAATGAGCAGTTCTTC.

CDR3 DNA: TGTGCCAGCAGTCGGGAGAGGGGGGATACGCAGTATTTT. This encodes CASSRERGDTQYF. The chain joins TRBV27 to TRBJ2-3; possibly TRBD1 or TRBD2 for D (6 bases each). V shed 5 bases and J shed 6 bases, with 12 bases lying between them. The CDR3 is made up of 13 amino acids. Germline lookup yields CDR1 MNHEY and CDR2 SMNVEV (reference sequence).

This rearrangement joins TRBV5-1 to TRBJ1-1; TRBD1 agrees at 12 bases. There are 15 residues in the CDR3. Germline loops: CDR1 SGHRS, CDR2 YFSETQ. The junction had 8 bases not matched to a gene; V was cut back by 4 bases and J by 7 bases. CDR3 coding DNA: TGCGCCAGCAGCACGGGACAGGGGGCAAGGGGTGAAGCTTTCTTT. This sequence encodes CASSTGQGARGEAFF.

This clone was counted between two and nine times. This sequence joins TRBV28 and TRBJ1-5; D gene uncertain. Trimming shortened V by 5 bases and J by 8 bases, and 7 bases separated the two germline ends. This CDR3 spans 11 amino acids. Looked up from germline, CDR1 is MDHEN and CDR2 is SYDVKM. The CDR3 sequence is CASSRREPQHF. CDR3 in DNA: TGTGCCAGCAGTCGACGGGAGCCCCAGCATTTT.

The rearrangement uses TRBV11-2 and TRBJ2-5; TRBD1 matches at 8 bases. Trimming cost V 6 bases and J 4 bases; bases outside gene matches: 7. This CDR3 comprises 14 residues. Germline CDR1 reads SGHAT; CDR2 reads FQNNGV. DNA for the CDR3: TGTGCCAGCAGGGCCGGGACAGGAAGAGAGACCCAGTACTTC. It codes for CASRAGTGRETQYF. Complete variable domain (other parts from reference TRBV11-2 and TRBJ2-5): EAGVAQSPRYKIIEKRQSVAFWCNPISGHATLYWYQQILGQGPKLLIQFQNNGVVDDSQLPKDRFSAERLKGVDSTLKIQPAKLEDSAVYLCASRAGTGRETQYFGPGTRLLVL.

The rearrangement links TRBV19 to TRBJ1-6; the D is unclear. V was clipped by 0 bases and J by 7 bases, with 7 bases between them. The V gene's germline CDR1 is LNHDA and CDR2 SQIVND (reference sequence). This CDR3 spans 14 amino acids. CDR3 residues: CASSIDRSNSPLHF. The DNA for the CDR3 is TGTGCCAGTAGTATAGACAGGTCGAATTCACCCCTCCACTTT.

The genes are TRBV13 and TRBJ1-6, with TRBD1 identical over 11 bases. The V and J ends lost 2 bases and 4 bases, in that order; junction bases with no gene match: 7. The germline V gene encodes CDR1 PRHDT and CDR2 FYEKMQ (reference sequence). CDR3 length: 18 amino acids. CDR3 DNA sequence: TGTGCCAGCAGCTTACGTAGCGGGACAGGGGGGTATAATTCACCCCTCCACTTT. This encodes CASSLRSGTGGYNSPLHF.

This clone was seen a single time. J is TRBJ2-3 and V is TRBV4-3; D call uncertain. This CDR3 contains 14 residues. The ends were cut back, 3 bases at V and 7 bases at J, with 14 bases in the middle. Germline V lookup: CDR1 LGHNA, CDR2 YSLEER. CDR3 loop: CASSQTMTSHTQYF. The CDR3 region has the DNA TGCGCCAGCAGCCAGACAATGACCTCACATACGCAGTATTTT.

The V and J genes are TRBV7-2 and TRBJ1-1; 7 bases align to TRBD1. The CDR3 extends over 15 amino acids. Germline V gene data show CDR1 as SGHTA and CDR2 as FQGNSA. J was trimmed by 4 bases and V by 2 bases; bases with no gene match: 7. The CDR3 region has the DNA TGTGCCAGCAGCTTAACGGCAGGGGGAAGCACTGAAGCTTTCTTT. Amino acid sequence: CASSLTAGGSTEAFF.

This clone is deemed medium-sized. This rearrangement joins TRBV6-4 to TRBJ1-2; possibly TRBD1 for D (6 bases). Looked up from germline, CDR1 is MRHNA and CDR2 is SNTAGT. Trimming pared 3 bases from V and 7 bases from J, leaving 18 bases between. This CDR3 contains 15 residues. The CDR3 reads CASSDTGHGGTGYTF. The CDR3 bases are TGTGCCAGCAGTGATACAGGCCACGGGGGCACTGGCTACACCTTC.

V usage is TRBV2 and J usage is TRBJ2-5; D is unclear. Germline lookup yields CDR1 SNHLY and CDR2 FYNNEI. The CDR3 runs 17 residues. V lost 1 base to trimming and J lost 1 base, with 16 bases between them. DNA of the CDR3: TGTGCCAGCAGTGAAGGGTCCTCCCTCCCCTTCCAAGAGACCCAGTACTTC. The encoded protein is CASSEGSSLPFQETQYF.

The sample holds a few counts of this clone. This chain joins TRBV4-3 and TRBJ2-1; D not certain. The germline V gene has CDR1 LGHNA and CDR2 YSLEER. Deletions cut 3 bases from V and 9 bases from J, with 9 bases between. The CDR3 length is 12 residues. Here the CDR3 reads CASSQSSGEQFF. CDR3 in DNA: TGCGCCAGCAGCCAGTCAAGTGGTGAGCAGTTCTTC.

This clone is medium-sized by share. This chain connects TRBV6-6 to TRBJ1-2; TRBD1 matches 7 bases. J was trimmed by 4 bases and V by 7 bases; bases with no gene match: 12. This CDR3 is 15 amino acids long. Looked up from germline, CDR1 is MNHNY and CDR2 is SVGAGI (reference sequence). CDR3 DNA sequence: TGTGCCAGCATCCGACAGGGTGGTATTTCCTATGGCTACACCTTC. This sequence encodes CASIRQGGISYGYTF.

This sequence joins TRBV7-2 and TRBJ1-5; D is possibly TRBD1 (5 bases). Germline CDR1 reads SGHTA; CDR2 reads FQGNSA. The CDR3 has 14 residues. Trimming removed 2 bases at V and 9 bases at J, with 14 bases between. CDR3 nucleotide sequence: TGTGCCAGCAGCTTAAGGGGAATCGGGTCGCCCCAGCATTTT. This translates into CASSLRGIGSPQHF. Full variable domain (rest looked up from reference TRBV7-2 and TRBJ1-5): GAGVSQSPSNKVTEKGKDVELRCDPISGHTALYWYRQSLGQGLEFLIYFQGNSAPDKSGLPSDRFSAERTGGSVSTLTIQRTQQEDSAVYLCASSLRGIGSPQHFGDGTRLSIL.

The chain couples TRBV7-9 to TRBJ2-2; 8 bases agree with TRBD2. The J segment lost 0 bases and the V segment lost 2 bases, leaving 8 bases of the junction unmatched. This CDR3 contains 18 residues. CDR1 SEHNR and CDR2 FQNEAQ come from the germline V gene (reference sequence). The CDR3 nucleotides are TGTGCCAGCAGCTTACGTCGTAGCGGGGCCACGAACACCGGGGAGCTGTTTTTT. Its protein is CASSLRRSGATNTGELFF.

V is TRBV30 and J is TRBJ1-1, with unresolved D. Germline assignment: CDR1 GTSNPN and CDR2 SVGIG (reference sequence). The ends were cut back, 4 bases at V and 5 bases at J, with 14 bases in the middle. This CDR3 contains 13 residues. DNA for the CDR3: TGTGCCTGGACCCCCGTAGGTAGAACTGAAGCTTTCTTT. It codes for CAWTPVGRTEAFF.

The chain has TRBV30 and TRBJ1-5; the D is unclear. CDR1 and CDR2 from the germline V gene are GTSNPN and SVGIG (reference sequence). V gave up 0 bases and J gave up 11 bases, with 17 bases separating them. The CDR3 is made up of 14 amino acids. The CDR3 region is CAWSVGGFEVAQHF. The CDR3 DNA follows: TGTGCCTGGAGTGTCGGAGGGTTCGAGGTGGCCCAGCATTTT.

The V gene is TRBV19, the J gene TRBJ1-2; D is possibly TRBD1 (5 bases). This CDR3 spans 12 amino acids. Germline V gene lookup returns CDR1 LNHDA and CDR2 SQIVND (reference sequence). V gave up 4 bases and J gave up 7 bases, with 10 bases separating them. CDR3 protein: CASSKQGLGYTF. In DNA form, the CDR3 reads TGTGCCAGTAGTAAGCAGGGCCTTGGCTACACCTTC.

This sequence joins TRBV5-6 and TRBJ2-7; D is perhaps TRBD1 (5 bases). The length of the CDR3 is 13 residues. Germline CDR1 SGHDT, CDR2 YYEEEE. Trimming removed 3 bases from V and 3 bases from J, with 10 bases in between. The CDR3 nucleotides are TGTGCCAGCAGCTCGACAGCTAGCTACGAGCAGTACTTC. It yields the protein CASSSTASYEQYF. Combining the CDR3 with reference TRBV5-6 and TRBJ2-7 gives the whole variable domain DAGVTQSPTHLIKTRGQQVTLRCSPKSGHDTVSWYQQALGQGPQFIFQYYEEEERQRGNFPDRFSGHQFPNYSSELNVNALLLGDSALYLCASSSTASYEQYFGPGTRLTVT.

In nucleotides, the CDR3 is TGCGCCAGCGGCGAGCCGAAAGAGACCCAGTACTTC. Its protein product is CASGEPKETQYF. The rearrangement joins TRBV5-1 to TRBJ2-5, with D unresolved. V was pared by 7 bases and J by 3 bases, with 10 bases between. The germline V gene encodes CDR1 SGHRS and CDR2 YFSETQ. The length of the CDR3 is 12 residues.

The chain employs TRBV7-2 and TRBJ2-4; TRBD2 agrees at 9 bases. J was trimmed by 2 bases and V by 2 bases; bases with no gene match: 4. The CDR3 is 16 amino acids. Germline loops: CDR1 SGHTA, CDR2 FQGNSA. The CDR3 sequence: CASSLILAGPKNIQYF. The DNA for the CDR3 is TGTGCCAGCAGCTTAATACTAGCGGGCCCCAAAAACATTCAGTACTTC.